This T cell receptor (beta chain) was captured in a study of blood T cells in healthy people across ages. Primed by a sample-barcoded 5' primer and a J-beta primer mix, a second PCR proceeded for about 7 to 11 cycles. TCRdb analysed the 5' RACE reads with MiXCR anew, one entry per CDR3 protein. This sample has approximately 880,000 distinct CDR3 sequences; about 48% occur once, and the top ten carry roughly 13%. V was trimmed by 0 bases and J by 4 bases, leaving 6 bases between them. The CDR3 spans 13 residues. Germline-derived CDR1 and CDR2 are LGHNA and YSLEER. The study, taken as a whole, reports: Older age went with lower TCR beta diversity per million T cells, in a roughly linear way.

This clonotype was picked up many times. No antigen is known for it. The sequence came from a man aged 25-45 years in good health. Sequences were obtained from blood. The chain carries TRBV4-3 and TRBJ1-2, with no clear D. CDR3 nucleotides: TGCGCCAGCAGCCAAGAAACCGGCTATGGCTACACCTTC. Residues: CASSQETGYGYTF.